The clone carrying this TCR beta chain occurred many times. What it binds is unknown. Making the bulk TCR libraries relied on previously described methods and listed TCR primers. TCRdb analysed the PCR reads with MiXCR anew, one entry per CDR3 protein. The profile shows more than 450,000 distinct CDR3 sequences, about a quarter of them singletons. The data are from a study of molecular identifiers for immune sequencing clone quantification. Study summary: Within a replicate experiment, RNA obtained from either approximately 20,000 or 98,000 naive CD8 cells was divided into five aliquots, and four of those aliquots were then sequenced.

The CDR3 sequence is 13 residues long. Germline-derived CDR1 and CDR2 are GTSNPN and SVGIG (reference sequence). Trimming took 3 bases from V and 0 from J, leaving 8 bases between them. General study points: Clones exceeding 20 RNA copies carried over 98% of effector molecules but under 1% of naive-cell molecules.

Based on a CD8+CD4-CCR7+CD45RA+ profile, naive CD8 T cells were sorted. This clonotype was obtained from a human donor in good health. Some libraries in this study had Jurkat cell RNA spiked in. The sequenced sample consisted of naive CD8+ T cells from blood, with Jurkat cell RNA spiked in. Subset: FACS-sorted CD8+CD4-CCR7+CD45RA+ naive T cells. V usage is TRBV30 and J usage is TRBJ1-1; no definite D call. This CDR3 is CAWRDPMNTEAFF. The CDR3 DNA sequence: TGTGCCTGGAGGGACCCTATGAACACTGAAGCTTTCTTT.